Detailed here is one T cell receptor (beta chain). TCRdb keeps only in-frame clones here, not all; method: immunoSEQ multiplex PCR. The data contain about 180,000 clones, roughly three quarters of them singletons. Per the germline V gene, CDR1 is MNHNS and CDR2 is SASEGT. The CDR3 sequence is 16 residues long. V lost 4 bases and J lost 2; bases outside the gene matches: 7. These data are taken from a study of blood T cell repertoires in COVID-19. The clonotype was recovered from a man in his 60s who had been exposed to COVID-19. The specimen sequenced was PBMCs or T cells enriched from blood (not recorded which). The genes are TRBV6-1 and TRBJ2-2; 7 nucleotides match TRBD1. The CDR3 is CASSGTGELNTGELFF. The CDR3 DNA follows: TGTGCCAGCAGTGGTACAGGGGAGTTAAACACCGGGGAGCTGTTTTTT.